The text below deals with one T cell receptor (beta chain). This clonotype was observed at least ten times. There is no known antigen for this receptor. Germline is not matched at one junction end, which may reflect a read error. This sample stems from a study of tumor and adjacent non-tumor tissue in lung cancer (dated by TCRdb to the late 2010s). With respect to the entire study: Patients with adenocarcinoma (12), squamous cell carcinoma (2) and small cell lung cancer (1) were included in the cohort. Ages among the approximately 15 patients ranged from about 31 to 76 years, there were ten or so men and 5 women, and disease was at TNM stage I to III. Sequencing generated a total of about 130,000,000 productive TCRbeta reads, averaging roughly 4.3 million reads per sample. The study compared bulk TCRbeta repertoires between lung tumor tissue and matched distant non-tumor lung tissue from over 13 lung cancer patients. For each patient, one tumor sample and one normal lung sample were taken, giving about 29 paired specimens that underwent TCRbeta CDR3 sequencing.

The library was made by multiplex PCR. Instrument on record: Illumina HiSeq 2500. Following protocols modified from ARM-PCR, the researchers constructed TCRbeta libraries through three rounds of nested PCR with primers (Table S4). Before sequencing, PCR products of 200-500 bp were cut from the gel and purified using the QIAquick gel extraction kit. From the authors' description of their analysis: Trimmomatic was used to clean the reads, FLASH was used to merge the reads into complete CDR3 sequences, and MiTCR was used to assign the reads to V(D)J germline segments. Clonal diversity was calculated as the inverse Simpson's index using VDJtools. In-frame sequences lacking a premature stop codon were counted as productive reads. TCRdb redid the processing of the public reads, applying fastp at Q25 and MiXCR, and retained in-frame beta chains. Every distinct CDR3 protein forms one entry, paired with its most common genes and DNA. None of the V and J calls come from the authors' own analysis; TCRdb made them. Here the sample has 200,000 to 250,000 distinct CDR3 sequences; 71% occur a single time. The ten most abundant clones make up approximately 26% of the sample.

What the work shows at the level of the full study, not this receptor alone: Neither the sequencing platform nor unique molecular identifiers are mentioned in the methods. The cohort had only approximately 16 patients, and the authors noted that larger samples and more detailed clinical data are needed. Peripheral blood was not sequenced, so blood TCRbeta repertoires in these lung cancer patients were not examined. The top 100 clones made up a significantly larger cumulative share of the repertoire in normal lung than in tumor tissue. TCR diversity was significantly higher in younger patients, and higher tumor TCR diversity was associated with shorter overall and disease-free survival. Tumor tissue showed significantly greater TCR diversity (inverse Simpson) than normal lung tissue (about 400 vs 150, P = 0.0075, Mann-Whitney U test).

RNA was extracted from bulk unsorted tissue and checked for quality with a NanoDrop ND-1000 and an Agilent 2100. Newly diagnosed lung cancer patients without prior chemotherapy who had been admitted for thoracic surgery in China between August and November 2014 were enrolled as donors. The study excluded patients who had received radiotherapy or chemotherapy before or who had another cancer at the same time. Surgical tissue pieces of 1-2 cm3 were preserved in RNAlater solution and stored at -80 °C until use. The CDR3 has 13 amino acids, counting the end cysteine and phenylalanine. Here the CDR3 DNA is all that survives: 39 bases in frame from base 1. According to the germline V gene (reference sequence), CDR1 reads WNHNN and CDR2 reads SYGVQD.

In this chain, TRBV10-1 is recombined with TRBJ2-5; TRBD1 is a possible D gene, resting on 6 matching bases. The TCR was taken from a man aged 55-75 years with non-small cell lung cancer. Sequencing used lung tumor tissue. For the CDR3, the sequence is CASSPGQQETQYF. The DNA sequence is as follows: TGTGCCAGCAGCCCGGGACAACAAGAGACCCAGTACTTC.